This entry features one T cell receptor (beta chain) sequence. Authors' data handling: Nucleated cell number was recorded as an estimate derived from reference gene primer amplification. Using immunoSEQ multiplex PCR, the repertoire was profiled, and TCRdb retains in-frame clones only, with some absent. The V and J calls and clone size come from that table; D and trimming were worked out from the DNA. Among about 81,000 clones listed, over 90% were seen once. This record comes from a study of blood T cell repertoires in COVID-19. The overall study: The study drew acute and convalescent COVID-19 samples from the United States, Italy and Spain. From T cells, B-cell-depleted T cells, or PBMCs came the material, which was cDNA or gDNA.

V gave up 6 bases and J gave up 4 bases; unmatched junction bases: 9. The germline V gene has CDR1 MNHEY and CDR2 SVGAGI. This CDR3 has 15 amino acids. Input material: peripheral blood. The source of this sequence is a human donor with active COVID-19. The donor label of this sample is uncertain. The rearrangement joins TRBV6-5 to TRBJ2-5; TRBD1 matches 9 bases. CDR3 sequence (DNA): TGTGCCAGCAGGACAGGGGGAGTGTGGGCAGAGACCCAGTACTTC. Encoded protein: CASRTGGVWAETQYF.